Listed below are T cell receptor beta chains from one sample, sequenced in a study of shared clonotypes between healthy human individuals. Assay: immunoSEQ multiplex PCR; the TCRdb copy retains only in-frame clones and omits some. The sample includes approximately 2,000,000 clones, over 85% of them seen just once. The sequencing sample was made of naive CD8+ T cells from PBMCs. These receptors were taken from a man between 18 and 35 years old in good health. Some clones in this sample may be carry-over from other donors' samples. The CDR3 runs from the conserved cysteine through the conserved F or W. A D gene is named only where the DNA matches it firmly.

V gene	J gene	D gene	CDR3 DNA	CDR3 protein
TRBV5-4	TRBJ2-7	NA	TGTGCCAGCAGCTTGACTTTGCGGGGACTGCACAACTACGAGCAGTACTTC	CASSLTLRGLHNYEQYF
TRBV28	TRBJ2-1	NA	TGTGCCAGCAAGGGGAATGAGCAGTTCTTC	CASKGNEQFF
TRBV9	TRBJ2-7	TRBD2	TGTGCCAGCAGCACGCGGGGGAACGAGGGTGAGCAGTACTTC	CASSTRGNEGEQYF
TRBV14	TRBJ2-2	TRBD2	TGTGCCAGCAGCCTCGTAGCGGGAGCCACCGGGGAGCTGTTTTTT	CASSLVAGATGELFF
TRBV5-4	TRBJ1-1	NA	TGTGCCAGCAGCATTTCGGGGGCCACTGAAGCTTTCTTT	CASSISGATEAFF
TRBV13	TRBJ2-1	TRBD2	TGTGCCAGCGGGGCGGGAGCGGCCAATGAGCAGTTCTTC	CASGAGAANEQFF
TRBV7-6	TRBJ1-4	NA	TGTGCCAGCAGCTACCTCTGGCAGGGGTCGACTACTAATGAAAAACTGTTTTTT	CASSYLWQGSTTNEKLFF
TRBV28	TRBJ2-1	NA	TGTGCCAGCAGTCCCAAGGGACTTAACGAGCAGTTCTTC	CASSPKGLNEQFF
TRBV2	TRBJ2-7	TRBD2	TGTGCCAGCAGTGGGCGGGAGGACTACGAGCAGTACTTC	CASSGREDYEQYF
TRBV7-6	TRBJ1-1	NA	TGTGCCAGCAGCCCCGGTCCGAAGATGGCTTTCTTT	CASSPGPKMAFF
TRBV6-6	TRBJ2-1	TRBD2	TGTGCCAGCAGTCCTAGCGGGAGAGGAATAAATGAGCAGTTCTTC	CASSPSGRGINEQFF
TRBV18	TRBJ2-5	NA	TGTGCCAGCTCACCCTTCGACCTCAACAGGGAGACCCAGTACTTC	CASSPFDLNRETQYF
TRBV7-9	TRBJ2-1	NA	TGTGCCAGACAGGACGTCCATGAGCAGTTCTTC	CARQDVHEQFF
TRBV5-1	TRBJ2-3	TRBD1	TGCGCCAGCAGCCCACGGACAGGGTACACAGATACGCAGTATTTT	CASSPRTGYTDTQYF
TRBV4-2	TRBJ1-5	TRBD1	TGTGCCAGCAGCCAAGAAAGGACAGGGGTTCAGCCCCAGCATTTT	CASSQERTGVQPQHF
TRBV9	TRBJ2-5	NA	TGTGCCAGCAGCGAATTTTCCGGGACGGTTGGTCAAGAGACCCAGTACTTC	CASSEFSGTVGQETQYF
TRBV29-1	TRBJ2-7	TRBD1	TGCAGCGTCCTCGGGGGACAGGGGAAGTACGAGCAGTACTTC	CSVLGGQGKYEQYF
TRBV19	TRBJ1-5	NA	TGTGCCAGTTCAAATTATGAGAATCAGCCCCAGCATTTT	CASSNYENQPQHF
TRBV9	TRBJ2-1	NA	TGTGCCAGCAGCGTAGCGAGGGACTCCCCCGTTCCCTACAATGAGCAGTTCTTC	CASSVARDSPVPYNEQFF
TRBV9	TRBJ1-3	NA	TGTGCCAGCAGCCACCGGCCCGGCTCTGGAAACACCATATATTTT	CASSHRPGSGNTIYF
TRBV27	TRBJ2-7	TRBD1	TGTGCCAGTGTAGCCTTACCGGGACAGGGGGCGGACTACGAGCAGTACTTC	CASVALPGQGADYEQYF
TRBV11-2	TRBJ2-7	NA	TGTGCCAGCAGCTCCTTGGGGCGAGGGTTCTACGAGCAGTACTTC	CASSSLGRGFYEQYF
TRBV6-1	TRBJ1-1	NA	TGTGCCAGCCTAGAACCCTGGGGGCAGGCTGAAGCTTTCTTT	CASLEPWGQAEAFF
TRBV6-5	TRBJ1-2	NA	TGTGCCAGCAGTTACTCGAGCCCTTTCTATGGCTACACCTTC	CASSYSSPFYGYTF
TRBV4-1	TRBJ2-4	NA	TGCGCCAGCAGCCAAGATGTCACATGGGCCAAAAACATTCAGTACTTC	CASSQDVTWAKNIQYF
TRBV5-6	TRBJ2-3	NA	TGTGCCAGCAGCCGGAGGGGAGATACGCAGTATTTT	CASSRRGDTQYF
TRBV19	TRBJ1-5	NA	TGTGCCAGTAGTATTGTATGGTCAGGGGTTAGCAATCAGCCCCAGCATTTT	CASSIVWSGVSNQPQHF
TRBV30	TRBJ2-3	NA	TGTGCCTGGAGTGTAGTCGGCTCCACAGATACGCAGTATTTT	CAWSVVGSTDTQYF
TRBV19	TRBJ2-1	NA	TGTGCCAGTAGTATAGGGGACAATGAGCAGTTCTTC	CASSIGDNEQFF
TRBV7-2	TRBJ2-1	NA	TGTGCCAGCAGCTCCGCCGGACCGAGCTCCTACAATGAGCAGTTCTTC	CASSSAGPSSYNEQFF